This passage covers 24 T cell receptor beta chains from one sample sequenced in a study of liver allograft versus peripheral blood T cells. Study overall: Transplanted livers and recipients' peripheral blood had their T cell receptor repertoires compared.

TCRdb re-derived calls from the reads in MiXCR, one entry per CDR3 protein. The sample gives 9,000 to 10,000 distinct CDR3 sequences, approximately 17% of which show up once; approximately 1.1% is in the top ten. The receptor set was obtained from a human patient who had a liver transplant. Some T cells may be the graft donor's.

The rearrangement uses TRBV12-3 or TRBV12-4 and TRBJ2-7; D remains ambiguous. This CDR3 spans 14 amino acids. V was pared by 5 bases and J by 3 bases, with 14 bases between. The DNA of the CDR3 is TGTGCCAGCAGTCTCTATGGCCCCAGCTACGAGCAGTACTTC. Translation: CASSLYGPSYEQYF.

This clonotype ranks as medium-sized. This sequence joins TRBV19 and TRBJ1-1; D ambiguous. This CDR3 has 13 amino acids. The V gene's germline CDR1 is LNHDA and CDR2 SQIVND (reference sequence). V dropped 5 bases and J dropped 11 bases, with 18 bases sitting between them. The chain's CDR3 is CASSPQSRVKAFF. In DNA form, the CDR3 reads TGTGCCAGTAGTCCCCAGAGTAGGGTGAAGGCTTTCTTT.

This clonotype was seen repeatedly, ten times or more. The chain links TRBV30 to TRBJ1-2; D may be TRBD1 (5 bases). V shed 2 bases and J shed 5 bases, with 12 bases lying between them. CDR3 length: 13 residues. In germline, CDR1 is GTSNPN, CDR2 SVGIG (reference sequence). CDR3 region: CAWSRDGRYGYTF. The CDR3 DNA reads TGTGCCTGGAGTCGGGACGGTCGATATGGCTACACCTTC. Drawing the rest from reference TRBV30 and TRBJ1-2, the complete variable domain is SQTIHQWPATLVQPVGSPLSLECTVEGTSNPNLYWYRQAAGRGLQLLFYSVGIGQISSEVPQNLSASRPQDRQFILSSKKLLLSDSGFYLCAWSRDGRYGYTFGSGTRLTVV.

This clonotype is classed as medium-sized. The gene calls are TRBV29-1 and TRBJ1-1, with no clear D. V shed 5 bases and J shed 0 bases, with 7 bases lying between them. The V gene's germline CDR1 is SQVTM and CDR2 ANQGSEA. CDR3 size: 12 residues. CDR3 region: CSVQTLNTEAFF. DNA of the CDR3: TGCAGCGTTCAGACTCTGAACACTGAAGCTTTCTTT.

In its sample, this clonotype is medium-sized. The V and J genes are TRBV5-4 and TRBJ1-1; perhaps TRBD1 as D (5 bases). The CDR3 is 15 amino acids. CDR1 and CDR2 (germline): SGHNT, YYREEE (reference sequence). Trimming took off 5 bases at V and 3 bases at J, with 17 bases between the two ends. The CDR3 is CASRGSGGWDTEAFF. For the CDR3, the DNA is TGTGCCAGCAGGGGGAGCGGGGGATGGGACACTGAAGCTTTCTTT. Combining the CDR3 with reference TRBV5-4 and TRBJ1-1 gives the whole variable domain ETGVTQSPTHLIKTRGQQVTLRCSSQSGHNTVSWYQQALGQGPQFIFQYYREEENGRGNFPPRFSGLQFPNYSSELNVNALELDDSALYLCASRGSGGWDTEAFFGQGTRLTVV.

This clonotype is medium-sized (0.01 to 0.1%) within its sample. V and J are TRBV29-1 and TRBJ1-2; weak D call: TRBD1 (6 bases). Germline V gene data show CDR1 as SQVTM and CDR2 as ANQGSEA. The V end lost 6 bases, the J end lost 6 bases, and 14 bases lay between the germline ends. CDR3 length: 12 amino acids. The CDR3 coding sequence is TGCAGCGTGAAGGGACACCAAAATGGCTACACCTTC. Residues: CSVKGHQNGYTF.

In its sample, this clonotype was seen a few times. The chain has TRBV30 and TRBJ2-3; perhaps D is TRBD1 or TRBD2 (5 bases each). The CDR3 is 12 amino acids. CDR1 is GTSNPN and CDR2 is SVGIG in the germline V gene (reference sequence). V was trimmed by 3 bases and J by 6 bases, leaving 10 bases between them. The CDR3 sequence is CAWRGTADTQYF. CDR3 nucleotides: TGTGCCTGGAGAGGGACGGCTGATACGCAGTATTTT.

By frequency in the sample, this clonotype is medium-sized. The J gene is TRBJ2-1, the V gene TRBV10-3, with 14 nucleotides matching TRBD2. This CDR3 has 13 amino acids. Per the germline V gene, CDR1 is ENHRY and CDR2 is SYGVKD. J gave up 8 bases and V 10 bases, and 4 bases lay outside the gene matches. Written as DNA, the CDR3 is TGTGCCACCGGACTAGCGGGGGGTGATGAGCAGTTCTTC. Amino acids: CATGLAGGDEQFF.

This clonotype was seen only a few times. The genes are TRBV5-6 and TRBJ2-7; no clear D gene. The germline CDR1 and CDR2 sequences are SGHDT and YYEEEE. Trimming left V 2 bases short and J 6 bases short, with 6 bases between. This CDR3 has 11 amino acids. CDR3 residues: CASSLSREQYF. As DNA, the CDR3 is TGTGCCAGCAGCTTATCCCGCGAGCAGTACTTC.

This clonotype occurred once. V and J are TRBV28 and TRBJ1-1; a possible D gene is TRBD1 (6 bases). CDR1 is MDHEN and CDR2 is SYDVKM in the germline V gene. The CDR3 is made up of 13 amino acids. Trimming took 6 bases from V and 5 from J, leaving 13 bases between them. CDR3 in amino acids: CASRQQGLTEAFF. CDR3 sequence (DNA): TGTGCCAGCAGGCAACAGGGTTTGACTGAAGCTTTCTTT.

This clonotype is judged medium-sized. The chain carries TRBV18 and TRBJ2-7; 9 nucleotides match TRBD1. CDR3 size: 16 residues. Unmatched junction bases numbered 15, after V lost 6 bases and J lost 6 bases. Germline V gene data show CDR1 as KGHSH and CDR2 as LQKENI. The CDR3 region is CASSLTGGPRGIEQYF. The CDR3 DNA is TGTGCCAGCTCCCTGACAGGGGGGCCCCGTGGTATCGAGCAGTACTTC.

The sample holds a few counts of this clonotype. The V and J genes are TRBV10-3 and TRBJ2-3, with 9 bases that match TRBD2. V lost 0 bases, J lost 6 bases, and 7 bases stayed unmatched. The CDR3 length is 16 residues. Germline lookup yields CDR1 ENHRY and CDR2 SYGVKD. CDR3 coding DNA: TGTGCCATCAGTGAGTCTCTAGCGGGGACAAGGGATACGCAGTATTTT. It codes for CAISESLAGTRDTQYF.

This clonotype rates as medium-sized (0.01 to 0.1%). The chain uses TRBV18 and TRBJ1-2, with D possibly being TRBD1 (5 bases). Germline CDR1 reads KGHSH; CDR2 reads LQKENI. This CDR3 has 15 amino acids. V lost 2 bases and J lost 4, with 14 bases in between. The CDR3 loop reads CASSPGREAGYGYTF. As DNA, the CDR3 is TGTGCCAGCTCACCAGGCAGGGAGGCGGGCTATGGCTACACCTTC.

CDR3 in DNA: TGCAGTGCTAAGCTTAGGGGGGATGAGCAGTACTTC. Its protein product is CSAKLRGDEQYF. This sequence joins TRBV20-1 and TRBJ2-7; D possibly matches TRBD1 or TRBD2 (6 bases each). V lost 4 bases and J lost 7, with 14 bases in between. The CDR3 totals 12 residues. Germline V lookup: CDR1 DFQATT, CDR2 SNEGSKA (reference sequence).

By frequency in the sample, this clonotype is medium-sized. The V and J genes are TRBV6-5 and TRBJ1-2, with 7 nucleotides matching TRBD1. Germline CDR1 reads MNHEY; CDR2 reads SVGAGI. There are 17 residues in the CDR3. V lost 0 bases to trimming and J lost 4 bases; unmatched junction nucleotides: 11. Here the CDR3 DNA reads TGTGCCAGCAGTTACTCGTCAGGGGGGGACAGCTTCTATGGCTACACCTTC. Amino acid sequence: CASSYSSGGDSFYGYTF.

In its sample, this clonotype ranks as medium-sized. The V and J genes are TRBV18 and TRBJ2-1; TRBD2 aligns across 10 bases. With 0 bases clipped from V and 8 bases from J, the junction kept 7 bases outside the gene matches. The CDR3 length is 16 residues. Germline CDR1 KGHSH, CDR2 LQKENI. The CDR3 DNA reads TGTGCCAGCTCACCACCCGGGACTAGCGTTGAAGATGAGCAGTTCTTC. Translated, it gives CASSPPGTSVEDEQFF.

This clonotype has only a few counts. V is TRBV20-1 and J is TRBJ1-2; D unclear. This CDR3 has 13 residues. Germline loops: CDR1 DFQATT, CDR2 SNEGSKA (reference sequence). Trimming left V 4 bases short and J 6 bases short, with 15 bases between. The CDR3 sequence is CSAITQEKDGYTF. CDR3 DNA sequence: TGCAGTGCTATCACCCAGGAGAAGGATGGCTACACCTTC.

This clonotype came up a few times. This chain uses TRBV25-1 with TRBJ2-6; D might be TRBD2 (6 bases). V lost 5 bases and J 0 bases, leaving 11 bases between the germline ends. The CDR3 spans 16 residues. Germline lookup yields CDR1 MGHDK and CDR2 SYGVNS. The CDR3 DNA is TGTGCCAGCAGTAAGACCGGGGGCTCTGGGGCCAACGTCCTGACTTTC. Protein product: CASSKTGGSGANVLTF.

This clonotype has ten or more counts. The chain uses TRBV19 and TRBJ1-2, with a weak D call TRBD1 (6 bases). CDR3 length: 14 amino acids. Trimming removed 4 bases at V and 3 bases at J, with 12 bases between. Germline CDR1 reads LNHDA; CDR2 reads SQIVND (reference sequence). For the CDR3, the DNA is TGTGCCAGTAGTAAGGGGGGGGGCGACTATGGCTACACCTTC. It yields the protein CASSKGGGDYGYTF.

This clonotype came up many times. The chain employs TRBV6-1 and TRBJ1-2; TRBD1 is a possible D gene (5 bases). This CDR3 region has 14 residues. CDR1 is MNHNS and CDR2 is SASEGT in the germline V gene. The V gene lost 7 bases and the J gene lost 4 bases, with 16 bases spanning the gap. The CDR3 DNA follows: TGTGCCAGCACCCGGGCCAGGGAAGGCTATGGCTACACCTTC. As protein: CASTRAREGYGYTF.

V and J are TRBV5-5 and TRBJ1-2; D is unclear. The V gene's germline CDR1 is SGHKS and CDR2 YYEKEE (reference sequence). The CDR3 is 14 amino acids. V gave up 5 bases and J gave up 8 bases, with 19 bases separating them. The chain's CDR3 is CASRTAMPREGYTF. Written as DNA, the CDR3 is TGTGCCAGCAGGACCGCCATGCCTAGGGAGGGCTACACCTTC. The variable domain in full, completed from reference TRBV5-5 and TRBJ1-2, reads DAGVTQSPTHLIKTRGQQVTLRCSPISGHKSVSWYQQVLGQGPQFIFQYYEKEERGRGNFPDRFSARQFPNYSSELNVNALLLGDSALYLCASRTAMPREGYTFGSGTRLTVV.

There are a few counts of this clonotype. The V and J genes are TRBV28 and TRBJ1-2, with D maybe TRBD1 (5 bases). Trimming shortened V by 3 bases and J by 8 bases, and 16 bases separated the two germline ends. The length of the CDR3 is 14 residues. Germline-derived CDR1 and CDR2 are MDHEN and SYDVKM. The CDR3 here is CASSLRGGAEGYTF. In nucleotides, the CDR3 is TGTGCCAGCAGTTTGCGGGGCGGGGCGGAGGGCTACACCTTC.

This clonotype is categorized as medium-sized. The chain joins TRBV19 to TRBJ1-5, with 7 bases fitting TRBD1. J was trimmed by 4 bases and V by 2 bases; bases with no gene match: 2. From germline, CDR1 is LNHDA and CDR2 SQIVND (reference sequence). This CDR3 is 14 amino acids long. The CDR3 here is CASSIQGGNQPQHF. The DNA for the CDR3 is TGTGCCAGTAGTATACAGGGGGGTAATCAGCCCCAGCATTTT. Based on the CDR3 plus reference TRBV19 and TRBJ1-5, the full variable domain is DGGITQSPKYLFRKEGQNVTLSCEQNLNHDAMYWYRQDPGQGLRLIYYSQIVNDFQKGDIAEGYSVSREKKESFPLTVTSAQKNPTAFYLCASSIQGGNQPQHFGDGTRLSIL.

The chain uses TRBV6-5 and TRBJ1-3; 9 bases match TRBD1. From germline, CDR1 is MNHEY and CDR2 SVGAGI. The CDR3 is 13 amino acids. V lost 8 bases to trimming and J lost 2 bases; unmatched junction nucleotides: 1. The CDR3 sequence: CASYRGPGNTIYF. The DNA of the CDR3 is TGTGCCAGCTACAGGGGGCCTGGAAACACCATATATTTT.